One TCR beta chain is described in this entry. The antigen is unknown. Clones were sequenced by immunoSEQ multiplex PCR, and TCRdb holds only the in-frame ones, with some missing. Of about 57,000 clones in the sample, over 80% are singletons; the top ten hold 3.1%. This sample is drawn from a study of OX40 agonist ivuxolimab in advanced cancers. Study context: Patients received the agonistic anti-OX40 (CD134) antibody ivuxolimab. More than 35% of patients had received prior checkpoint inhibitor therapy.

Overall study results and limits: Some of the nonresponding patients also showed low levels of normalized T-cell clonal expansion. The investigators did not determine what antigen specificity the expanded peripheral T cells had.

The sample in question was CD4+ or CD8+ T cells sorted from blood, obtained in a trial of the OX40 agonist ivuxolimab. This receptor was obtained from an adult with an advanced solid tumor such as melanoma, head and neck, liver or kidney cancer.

This CDR3 is CASSSGQRGNTIYF. The CDR3 coding sequence is TGTGCCAGCAGCTCAGGACAGCGAGGAAACACCATATATTTT. This chain links TRBV7-9 with TRBJ1-3; weak D call: TRBD1 (6 bases). Per germline, CDR1 SEHNR and CDR2 FQNEAQ (reference sequence). The CDR3 length is 14 residues. V lost 4 bases, J lost 4 bases, and 11 bases lay in between.